The sequence of this T cell receptor beta chain was determined in a study of control samples from healthy donors and cancer patients (dated by TCRdb to the early 2020s). The library was prepared using the immunoSEQ multiplex PCR assay. TCRdb obtained this table from immuneACCESS and retained in-frame rearrangements with V and J assigned. These tables miss some clones; where compared with another copy, unresolved V genes account for less than half of the shortfall, and the remainder is unexplained. The sample table holds roughly 190,000 clones, of which roughly nine tenths were seen once. The ten largest clonotypes hold roughly 1.9% of the sample. About this clone itself: Its recognized antigen is unknown. Qualities for individual bases were not recorded, and no much larger clone is one base off.

V lost 5 bases and J lost 0 bases; the stretch between them is 11 bases long. The germline V gene encodes CDR1 KGHDR and CDR2 SFDVKD. The CDR3, from cysteine to phenylalanine, totals 15 residues. The DNA shown is the 45-base CDR3, in frame from base 1. Input material: blood. The receptor was isolated from a man aged 25 to 45 in good health. The V gene is TRBV24-1 and the J gene is TRBJ2-3; no D gene is confidently identified. CDR3 region: CATSVRTASTDTQYF. The bases read TGTGCCACCAGTGTAAGAACGGCTAGCACAGATACGCAGTATTTT.